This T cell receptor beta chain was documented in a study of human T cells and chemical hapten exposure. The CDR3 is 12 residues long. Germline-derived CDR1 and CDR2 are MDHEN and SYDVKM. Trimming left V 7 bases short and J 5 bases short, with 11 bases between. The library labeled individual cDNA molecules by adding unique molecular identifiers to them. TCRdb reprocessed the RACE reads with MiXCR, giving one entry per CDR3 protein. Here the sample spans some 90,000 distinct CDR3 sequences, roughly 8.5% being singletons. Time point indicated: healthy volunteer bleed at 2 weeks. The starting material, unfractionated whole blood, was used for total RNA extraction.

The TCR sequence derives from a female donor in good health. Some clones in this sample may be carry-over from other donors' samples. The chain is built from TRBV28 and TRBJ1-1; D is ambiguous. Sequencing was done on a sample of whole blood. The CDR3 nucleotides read TGTGCCAGCACATGGGGAGGTACTGAAGCTTTCTTT. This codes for CASTWGGTEAFF. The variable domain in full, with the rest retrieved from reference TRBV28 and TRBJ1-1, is DVKVTQSSRYLVKRTGEKVFLECVQDMDHENMFWYRQDPGLGLRLIYFSYDVKMKEKGDIPEGYSVSREKKERFSLILESASTNQTSMYLCASTWGGTEAFFGQGTRLTVV.